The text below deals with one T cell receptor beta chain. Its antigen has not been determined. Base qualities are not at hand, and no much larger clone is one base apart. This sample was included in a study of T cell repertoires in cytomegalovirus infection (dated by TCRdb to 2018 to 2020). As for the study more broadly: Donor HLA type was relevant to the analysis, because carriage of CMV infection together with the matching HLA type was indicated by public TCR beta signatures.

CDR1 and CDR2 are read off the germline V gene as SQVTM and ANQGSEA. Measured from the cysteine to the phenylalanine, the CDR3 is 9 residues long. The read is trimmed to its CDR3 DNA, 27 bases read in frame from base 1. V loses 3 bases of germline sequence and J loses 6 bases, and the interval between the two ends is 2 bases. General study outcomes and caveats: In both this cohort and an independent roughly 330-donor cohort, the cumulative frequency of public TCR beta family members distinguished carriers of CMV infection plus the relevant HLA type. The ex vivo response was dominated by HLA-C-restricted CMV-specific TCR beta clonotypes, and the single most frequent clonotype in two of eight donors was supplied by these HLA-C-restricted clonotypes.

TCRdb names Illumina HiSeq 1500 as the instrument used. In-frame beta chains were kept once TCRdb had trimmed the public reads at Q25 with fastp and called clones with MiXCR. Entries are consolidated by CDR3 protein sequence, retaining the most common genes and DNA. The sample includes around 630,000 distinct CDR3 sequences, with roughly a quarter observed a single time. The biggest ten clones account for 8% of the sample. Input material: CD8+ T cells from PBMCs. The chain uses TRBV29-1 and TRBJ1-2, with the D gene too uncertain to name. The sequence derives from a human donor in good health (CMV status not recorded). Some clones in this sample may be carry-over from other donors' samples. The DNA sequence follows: TGCAGCGTTGACGATGGCTACACCTTC. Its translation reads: CSVDDGYTF.